This TCR beta chain was identified in a study of blood T cell repertoires in COVID-19. About the research overall: Some COVID-19 samples were acute and others convalescent; all came from the United States, Italy and Spain. The cDNA or gDNA used as material had been derived from T cells, B-cell-depleted T cells, or PBMCs.

Germline values: CDR1 SNHLY, CDR2 FYNNEI. There are 11 residues in the CDR3. V was pared by 6 bases and J by 9 bases, with 12 bases between. Profiled with immunoSEQ multiplex PCR; TCRdb holds only in-frame clones, not every one. The repertoire holds around 200,000 clones, over 75% seen once, with 15% to 20% in the top ten. Seattle patients were enrolled while actively infected and followed longitudinally. The sample taken for sequencing was peripheral blood. The clonotype originates from a person between 65 and 80 years old with COVID-19, enrolled during active disease. The V call is TRBV2, the J call TRBJ2-7; D possibly corresponds to TRBD1 (5 bases). The CDR3 DNA is TGTGCCAGCAGGTCCGTTCAGGGGCAGTACTTC. It specifies CASRSVQGQYF.